The sequence of this T cell receptor (beta chain) was determined in a study of post-analysis software for immune sequencing data. This clonotype was detected a few times. Its antigen is not identified. Unique molecular identifiers featured in each of the TCR beta cDNA libraries. TCRdb independently ran MiXCR on the PCR reads; one entry per CDR3 protein. In the table there are 600,000 to 750,000 distinct CDR3 sequences, approximately 60% of which are singletons. The CDR3 runs 11 residues. CDR1 SQVTM and CDR2 ANQGSEA come from the germline V gene. V was pared by 3 bases and J by 5 bases, with 7 bases between. Study-wide findings and caveats: Samples made in the same batch grouped tightly together by F measure. Included in a set of a handful of TRBV segments more frequent in patients than controls were TRBV5-6, TRBV5-1 and TRBV20-1.

V and J are TRBV29-1 and TRBJ1-2; D is ambiguous. This clonotype originated in a girl aged 2 to 10 with multiple sclerosis. Sequencing input: blood. The CDR3 coding sequence is TGCAGCGTTGATCCCCGGTATGGCTACACCTTC. Its protein is CSVDPRYGYTF.